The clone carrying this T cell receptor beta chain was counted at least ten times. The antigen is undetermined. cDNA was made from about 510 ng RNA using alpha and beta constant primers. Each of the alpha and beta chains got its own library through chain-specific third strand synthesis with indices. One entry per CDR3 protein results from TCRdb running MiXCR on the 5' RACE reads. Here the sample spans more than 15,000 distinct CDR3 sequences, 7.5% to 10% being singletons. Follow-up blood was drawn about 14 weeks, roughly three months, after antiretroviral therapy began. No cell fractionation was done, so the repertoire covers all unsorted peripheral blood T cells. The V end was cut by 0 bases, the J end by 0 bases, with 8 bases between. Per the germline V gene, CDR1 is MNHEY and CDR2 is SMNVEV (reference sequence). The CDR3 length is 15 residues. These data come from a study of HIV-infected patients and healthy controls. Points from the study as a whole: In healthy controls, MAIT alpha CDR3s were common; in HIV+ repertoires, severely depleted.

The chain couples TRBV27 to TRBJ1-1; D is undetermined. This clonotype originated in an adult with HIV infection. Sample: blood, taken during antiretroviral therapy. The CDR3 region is CASSLSLDMNTEAFF. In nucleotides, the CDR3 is TGTGCCAGCAGTTTATCCCTTGACATGAACACTGAAGCTTTCTTT.